This T cell receptor (beta chain) derives from a study of cytomegalovirus exposure and HLA in healthy donors. PCR was performed using 60 Vbeta and 13 Jbeta primers. Measured with immunoSEQ multiplex PCR; TCRdb has only the in-frame clones, and not every one. This table has more than 95,000 clones, roughly 75% appearing once. Trimming cost V 5 bases and J 7 bases, with 23 bases left between them. This CDR3 is built from 16 residues. Germline CDR1 is SGHAT and CDR2 is FQNNGV. General study points: TCR beta sequences reportedly predicted most subjects' HLA-A and HLA-B alleles accurately. In a later analysis, a missense DCLRE1C variant was linked to TCR beta V- and J-gene trimming. Earlier analysis looked at TCR beta V segments, and most were productive about 87% or about 30% of the time. Many donors shared some public TCRs, even though most TCR sequences were rare.

On this clone: Its specificity is unknown.

The sample comprised PBMCs. V is TRBV11-2 and J is TRBJ1-2; perhaps TRBD1 as D (5 bases). The TCR originated in a female donor in good health and CMV-seronegative. The DNA for the CDR3 is TGTGCCAGCAGCGGAAATGTACAGGTCCCTATAAGTGGCTACACCTTC. As protein: CASSGNVQVPISGYTF.